This TCR beta chain was identified during a study of cytomegalovirus exposure and HLA in healthy donors. Both 60 Vbeta primers and 13 Jbeta primers went into the PCR. The protocol was immunoSEQ multiplex PCR, while the TCRdb copy is restricted to in-frame clones and leaves out a portion. The data hold approximately 170,000 clones, with about 85% observed a single time. Whole-study results and caveats: One variant, a missense change in DCLRE1C, was linked in a later analysis to TCR beta V- and J-gene trimming.

Healthy people donating bone marrow made up the donors. J lost 12 bases, V lost 1 base, and 2 bases had no gene match. The CDR3 spans 12 residues. CDR1 and CDR2 from the germline V gene are SGHNT and YENEEA. On this clone: What it binds is not known.

V and J are TRBV11-3 and TRBJ1-1; the match to TRBD1 covers 10 bases. Sequencing was carried out using PBMCs. This sequence originates from a man aged 45-65 years in good health and CMV-seropositive. In nucleotides, the CDR3 is TGTGCCAGCAGCTTAGGACAGGGGGCCCCTTTCTTT. This translates into CASSLGQGAPFF.